This T cell receptor (beta chain) was sequenced during a study of CD8 T cells in Susac syndrome. Findings and limits, study-wide: The CD4+ T cell repertoires of Susac syndrome were found to show no clonal expansion.

TCR beta was sequenced from blood CD8+ and CD4+ T cells. Points on this clonotype: Its antigen is still unknown.

cDNA came from about 0.5 to 1 ug RNA primed by random hexamers. A multiplex approach, immunoSEQ multiplex PCR, amplified TCR beta CDR3 across 54 Vbeta and 13 Jbeta. TCRdb itself ran the immunoSEQ multiplex PCR reads through MiXCR, one entry per CDR3 protein. The table records approximately 190,000 distinct CDR3 sequences, around 95% of them present only once. Sequences were obtained from CD4+ T cells from PBMCs. The source is a human donor with Susac syndrome.

The CDR3 reads CASKGTGLFSGNTIYF. The CDR3 DNA is TGTGCCAGCAAAGGGACAGGCCTCTTCTCTGGAAACACCATATATTTT. The chain links TRBV11-2 to TRBJ1-3; TRBD1 matches at 8 bases. The CDR3 covers 16 residues. From germline, CDR1 is SGHAT and CDR2 FQNNGV. V lost 7 bases and J lost 0; bases outside the gene matches: 8.